This T cell receptor beta chain was sequenced for a study of shared clonotypes between healthy human individuals. Clones were read by immunoSEQ multiplex PCR, and TCRdb kept only the in-frame ones, dropping some. The table has roughly 2 million clones, approximately 94% seen once; the top ten hold less than 0.15%. Splitting of CD4+ cells produced CD45RA+ naive and CD45RA-negative memory subsets. The CDR3 has 15 residues. Germline V gene data show CDR1 as MNHNS and CDR2 as SASEGT. Trimming stripped 3 bases from V and 8 bases from J, with 17 bases between. The sequence was collected from a man aged 18 to 30 in good health. The chain has TRBV6-1 and TRBJ2-4, with a weak D call TRBD2 (7 bases). The specimen sequenced was naive CD4+ T cells sorted from blood. Documented subset: CD45RA+ positively selected. The DNA for the CDR3 is TGTGCCAGCAGTGAGCCGGGGGCAGGGAGGGACATTCAGTACTTC. As protein: CASSEPGAGRDIQYF.